This entry is about one TCR beta chain. Its antigen is unknown. This specimen comes from a study of T cell responses to AZD1222 COVID-19 vaccine. Produced via immunoSEQ multiplex PCR; TCRdb's table is partial and in-frame only. The sample gives 66,000 or so clones, roughly 90% of which show up once; 17% is in the top ten. Study conclusions and caveats: At baseline, seropositivity was found in only six or seven AZD1222 recipients.

Germline CDR1 reads MDHEN; CDR2 reads SYDVKM. Germline trimming cut 10 bases from V and 4 bases from J; bases unmatched to any gene: 2. This CDR3 has 11 amino acids. Specimen: peripheral blood, collected on day 0 of AZD1222 vaccination. The genes are TRBV28 and TRBJ2-5; 8 bases line up with TRBD2. The clonotype was recovered from an adult in good health. This chain's CDR3 is CATGGIETQYF. CDR3 bases: TGTGCCACGGGGGGGATAGAGACCCAGTACTTC.